In this sample, the clone carrying this T cell receptor (beta chain) turned up once. This sample is part of a study of blood T cell repertoires in COVID-19. For the study at large: The study drew acute and convalescent COVID-19 samples from the United States, Italy and Spain. T cells, B-cell-depleted T cells, or PBMCs provided the cDNA or gDNA that served as material.

Germline CDR1 and CDR2: MNHEY and SVGAGI. CDR3 size: 16 residues. V lost 0 bases to trimming and J lost 0 bases; unmatched junction nucleotides: 5. Source study methods: Estimation of nucleated cell counts relied on the amplification of reference gene primers. Sequencing used immunoSEQ multiplex PCR; TCRdb keeps in-frame clones, though not all of them. The D gene and trimming were derived from the DNA, and the V and J assignments and clone size from that table. Here the sample spans 59,000 or so clones, approximately 91% being singletons. Material: peripheral blood. This receptor was taken from a human donor in a cohort sampled during active COVID-19. The genes are TRBV6-5 and TRBJ2-7; 7 positions agree with TRBD1. In nucleotides, the CDR3 is TGTGCCAGCAGTTACTCGAGAGGGACAGTCTCCTACGAGCAGTACTTC. It specifies CASSYSRGTVSYEQYF.